This paragraph reports one TCR beta chain. Antigen: not known. TCRdb's copy holds only in-frame clones and misses some; the assay was immunoSEQ multiplex PCR. The profile shows tens of thousands of clones, about 80% of them singletons. This record comes from a study of T cell responses to AZD1222 COVID-19 vaccine. Study-level points and caveats: Nearly half of spike-specific TCRs reportedly go after variant regions that carry no mutations. Two AZD1222 doses significantly raised spike-specific TCR breadth and depth over controls. None of the repertoires were sampled until the peak T cell response had passed. It should be noted that donors were predominantly white British and more often female, and clonal diversity was possibly underestimated.

Germline V gives CDR1 LNHDA, CDR2 SQIVND (reference sequence). The V and J ends lost 6 bases and 4 bases respectively, with 12 bases between them. CDR3 length: 14 residues. The sequencing here drew on peripheral blood, taken 28 days after the second AZD1222 dose. V usage is TRBV19 and J usage is TRBJ1-4; no firm D call. The clonotype originates from an adult who received the AZD1222 COVID-19 vaccine. The CDR3 nucleotides are TGTGCCAGTAGCCGAGAGGGCTTTAATGAAAAACTGTTTTTT. Translated: CASSREGFNEKLFF.